This record concerns one T cell receptor (beta chain) sequence. Antigen unknown. Using its own MiXCR run on the 5' RACE reads, TCRdb lists one record per CDR3 protein. The profile covers 400,000 to 650,000 distinct CDR3 sequences, with just over 20% appearing a single time and about a sixth taken by the ten largest. These data belong to a study of T cells after yellow fever vaccination. Study summary: For low cell numbers, libraries were made with SMART-Seq v4 Ultra Low Input.

Germline trimming cut 10 bases from V and 0 bases from J; bases unmatched to any gene: 7. The CDR3 loop spans 14 amino acids. Germline V gene data show CDR1 as KGHDR and CDR2 as SFDVKD. Study observations and caveats: Abundant bulk-population clonotypes could contaminate the FACS-sorted repertoires. Subsequent to the booster, the majority of primary-vaccination clones reappeared (approximately 95% CD4, 85% to 90% CD8).

This chain uses TRBV24-1 with TRBJ2-7, with 8 bases lining up with TRBD1. This receptor was obtained from a man between 18 and 29 years old who received the YFV17D yellow fever vaccine. The sample in question was PBMCs, obtained 21 days after the first yellow fever vaccination. The CDR3 sequence: CATSDRVSSYEQYV. The DNA for the CDR3 is TGTGCCACTTCGGACAGGGTAAGCTCCTACGAGCAGTACGTC.